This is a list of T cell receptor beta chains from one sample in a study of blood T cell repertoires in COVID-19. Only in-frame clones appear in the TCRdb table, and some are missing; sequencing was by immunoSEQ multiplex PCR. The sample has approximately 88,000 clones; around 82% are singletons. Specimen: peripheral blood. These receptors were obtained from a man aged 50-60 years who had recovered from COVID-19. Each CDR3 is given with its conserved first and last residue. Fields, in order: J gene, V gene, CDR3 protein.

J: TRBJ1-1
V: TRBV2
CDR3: CASRSRGEKPEAFF

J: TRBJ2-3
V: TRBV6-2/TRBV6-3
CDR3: CASSRYRGRGTDTQYF

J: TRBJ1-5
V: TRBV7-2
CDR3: CASSLGMGGDQPQHF

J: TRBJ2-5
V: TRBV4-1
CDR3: CASSQEPPSGQETQYF

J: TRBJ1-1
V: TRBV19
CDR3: CASNNRDRAKEAFF

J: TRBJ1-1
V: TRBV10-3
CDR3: CATSRDRVMNTEAFF

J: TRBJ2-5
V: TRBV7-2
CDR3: CASSSRAGGRIKTQYF

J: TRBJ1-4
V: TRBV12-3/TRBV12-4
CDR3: CASSLGGHQFF

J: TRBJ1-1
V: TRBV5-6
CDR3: CASSSLGRQGGEAFF

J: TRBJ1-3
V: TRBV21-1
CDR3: CASSKARRKGNTIYF

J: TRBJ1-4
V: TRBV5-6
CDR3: CASSYGTGAGEKLFF

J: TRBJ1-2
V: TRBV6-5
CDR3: CASTRNRDSYGYTF

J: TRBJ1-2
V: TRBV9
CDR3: CASSVGLGGGGNYGYTF

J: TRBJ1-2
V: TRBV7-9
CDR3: CASSLAGETYGYTF

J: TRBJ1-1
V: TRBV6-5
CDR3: CASSSRQAMNTEAFF

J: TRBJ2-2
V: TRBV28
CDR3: CASSFLTATGELFF

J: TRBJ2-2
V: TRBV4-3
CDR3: CASSQEALSRGRAFSGELFF

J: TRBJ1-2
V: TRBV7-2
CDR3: CASSQNTGGYGYTF

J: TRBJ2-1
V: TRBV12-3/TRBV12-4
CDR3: CASSFYSGNEQFF

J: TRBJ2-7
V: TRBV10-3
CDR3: CATTSGGSSYEQYF

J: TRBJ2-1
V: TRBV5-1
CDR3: CASSLDRLINEQFF

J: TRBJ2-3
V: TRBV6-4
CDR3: CASSDSPGGTDTQYF